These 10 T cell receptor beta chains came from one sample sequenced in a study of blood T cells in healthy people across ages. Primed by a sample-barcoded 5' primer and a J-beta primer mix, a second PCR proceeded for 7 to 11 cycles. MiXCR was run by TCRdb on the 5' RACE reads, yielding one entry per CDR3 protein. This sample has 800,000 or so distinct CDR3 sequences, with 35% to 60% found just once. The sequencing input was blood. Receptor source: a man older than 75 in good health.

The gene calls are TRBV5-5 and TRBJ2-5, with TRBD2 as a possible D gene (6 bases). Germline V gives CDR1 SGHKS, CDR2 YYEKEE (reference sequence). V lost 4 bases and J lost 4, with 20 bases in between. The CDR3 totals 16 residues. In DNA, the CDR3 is TGTGCCAGCAGCCTACGGGGACGGGACTTTCGAGAGACCCAGTACTTC. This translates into CASSLRGRDFRETQYF.

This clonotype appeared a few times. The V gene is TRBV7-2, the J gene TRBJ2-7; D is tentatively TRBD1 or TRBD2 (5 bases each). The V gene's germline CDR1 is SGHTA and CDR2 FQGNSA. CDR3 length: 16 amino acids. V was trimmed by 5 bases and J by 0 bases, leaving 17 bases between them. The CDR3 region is CASSAFIGTNSYEQYF. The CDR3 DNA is TGTGCCAGCAGCGCCTTTATCGGGACGAACTCCTACGAGCAGTACTTC.

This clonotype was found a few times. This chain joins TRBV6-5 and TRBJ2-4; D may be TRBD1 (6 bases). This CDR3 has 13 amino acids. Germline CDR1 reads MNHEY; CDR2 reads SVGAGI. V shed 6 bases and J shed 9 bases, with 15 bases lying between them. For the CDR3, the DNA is TGTGCCAGCAGGGATACAGGGTTCGGCATTCAGTACTTC. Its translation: CASRDTGFGIQYF.

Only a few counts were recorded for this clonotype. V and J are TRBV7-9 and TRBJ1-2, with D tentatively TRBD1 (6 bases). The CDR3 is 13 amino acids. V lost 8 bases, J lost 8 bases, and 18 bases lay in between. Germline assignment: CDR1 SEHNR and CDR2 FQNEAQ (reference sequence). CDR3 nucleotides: TGTGCCAGCGGGCAGGGGAACTTCGGAGGCTACACCTTC. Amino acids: CASGQGNFGGYTF.

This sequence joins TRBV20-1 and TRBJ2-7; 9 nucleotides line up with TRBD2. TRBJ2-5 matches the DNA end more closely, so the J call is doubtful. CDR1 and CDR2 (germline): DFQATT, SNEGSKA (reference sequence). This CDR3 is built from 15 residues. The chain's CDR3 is CSAGGSSGVSETQYF. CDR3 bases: TGCAGTGCTGGAGGGTCTAGCGGGGTATCCGAGACCCAGTACTTC.

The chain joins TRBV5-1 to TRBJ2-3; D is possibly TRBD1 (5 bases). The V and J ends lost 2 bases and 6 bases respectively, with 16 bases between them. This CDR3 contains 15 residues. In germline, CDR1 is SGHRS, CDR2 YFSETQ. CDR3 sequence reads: CASSFGQDNRDTQYF. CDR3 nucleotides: TGCGCCAGCAGCTTCGGACAAGACAATAGGGATACGCAGTATTTT.

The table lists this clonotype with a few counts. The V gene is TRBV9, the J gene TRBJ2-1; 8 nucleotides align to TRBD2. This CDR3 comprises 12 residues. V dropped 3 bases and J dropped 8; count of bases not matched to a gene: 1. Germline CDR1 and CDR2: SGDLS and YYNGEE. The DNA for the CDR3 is TGTGCCAGCAGCGCAGCGGGAGATGAGCAGTTCTTC. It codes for CASSAAGDEQFF.

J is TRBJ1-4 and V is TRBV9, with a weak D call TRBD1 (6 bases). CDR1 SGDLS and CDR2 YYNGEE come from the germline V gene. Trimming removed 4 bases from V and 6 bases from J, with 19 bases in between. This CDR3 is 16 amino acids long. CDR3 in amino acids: CASSLRGNGLDEKLFF. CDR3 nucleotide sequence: TGTGCCAGCAGCCTCAGGGGCAACGGGCTAGATGAAAAACTGTTTTTT.

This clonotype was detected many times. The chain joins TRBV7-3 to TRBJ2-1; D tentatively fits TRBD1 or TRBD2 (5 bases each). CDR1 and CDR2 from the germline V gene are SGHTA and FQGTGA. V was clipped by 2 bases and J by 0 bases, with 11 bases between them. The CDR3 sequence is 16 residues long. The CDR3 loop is CASSLAGGPSYNEQFF. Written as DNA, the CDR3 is TGTGCCAGCAGCTTAGCTGGGGGACCCTCCTACAATGAGCAGTTCTTC.

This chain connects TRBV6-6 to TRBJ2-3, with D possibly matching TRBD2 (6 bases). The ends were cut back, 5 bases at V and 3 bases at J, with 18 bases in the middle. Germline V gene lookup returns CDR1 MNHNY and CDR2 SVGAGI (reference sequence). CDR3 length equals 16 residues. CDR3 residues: CASSPLGGLRTDTQYF. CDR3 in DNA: TGTGCCAGCAGTCCCCTTGGGGGACTTAGGACAGATACGCAGTATTTT.